The sequence of this T cell receptor beta chain was determined in a study of blood T cells in healthy people across ages. Points from the study as a whole: Long-lived donors had more naive CD4+ cells and higher diversity than aged donors.

There are a few counts of this clonotype. Its matching antigen is unknown. Trimming took off 5 bases at V and 7 bases at J, with 13 bases between the two ends. Per the germline V gene, CDR1 is SGDLS and CDR2 is YYNGEE. The CDR3 extends over 13 amino acids. Total RNA extraction produced at least 5.5 micrograms (per sample) for the study. The authors ran a second PCR of about 7 to 12 cycles using a sample-barcoded 5' primer and a J-beta primer mix. From the 5' RACE reads, TCRdb called clonotypes with MiXCR, one entry per CDR3 protein. This sample yields roughly 930,000 distinct CDR3 sequences, of which approximately 49% are seen a single time; 10% to 15% belongs to the top ten.

This clonotype originated in a man aged 30 to 45 in good health. Sequencing used blood. This chain connects TRBV9 to TRBJ2-1; D possibly matches TRBD1 or TRBD2 (6 bases each). The CDR3: CASRNREVNEQFF. CDR3 DNA sequence: TGTGCCAGCAGGAACAGGGAGGTTAATGAGCAGTTCTTC.